A single T cell receptor (beta chain) is shown here with its context. There is no known antigen for this receptor. The germline gene is not matched at one end of the junction; a read error may be the cause. This record comes from a study of post-analysis software for immune sequencing data (dated by TCRdb to 2013 to 2016). Regarding the study in general: The recorded disease courses included relapsing-remitting, secondary progressive and progressive-relapsing multiple sclerosis, and some patients had no subtype annotation. The patient repertoires were compared against approximately ten previously published healthy control repertoires obtained from donors aged 6 to 25 years. A subset of samples was prepared in parallel using single-end sample barcoding, then pooled and co-amplified after Illumina adapter ligation.

To demonstrate the VDJtools post-analysis software, TCR beta repertoires were profiled from the peripheral blood of roughly 12 young patients with multiple sclerosis. The multiple sclerosis patients were children and adolescents between about 6 and 16 years of age. Overall results and qualifications from the work: Compared with controls, multiple sclerosis patients had significantly lower normalized Chao1 diversity, a finding suggesting substantial peripheral T-cell clonal expansion. The multiple sclerosis patient group was slightly younger than the control group. Strong co-clustering of samples prepared in the same batch was shown by direct clustering with F measure, prompting a batch-effect correction. Significantly higher frequencies in patients than in controls were found for roughly 5 TRBV segments, including TRBV5-6, TRBV5-1 and TRBV20-1.

The library was produced with PCR. TCRdb shows the sequencer as Illumina HiSeq 2500. To reduce PCR and sequencing biases, unique molecular identifiers were incorporated into the TCR beta cDNA libraries. Every 1 to 10 million input T cells yielded 500,000 or so cDNA molecules, meaning each molecule approximated one T cell. The patient libraries were prepared and sequenced using the same protocol as the earlier healthy control dataset. Within a given batch, samples were prepared together, multiplexed and sequenced on the same HiSeq lane. The original pipeline was this. Raw barcoded reads were processed with MIGEC, discarding single-read molecular identifier groups before consensus assembly and CDR3 extraction. VDJtools was used for post-analysis of the clonotype tables, with diversity normalized by down-sampling every dataset to the smallest sample size. To correct batch-related cross-sample contamination, repertoire overlap clustering matched CDR3 amino acid sequences but not nucleotide sequences. TCRdb applied fastp at Q25 and MiXCR to the public reads, then kept only in-frame beta chains. Identical CDR3 protein sequences are pooled into one entry, listed with their most common genes and DNA. These V and J calls originate from TCRdb's pipeline instead of the authors' own analysis. For this sample the table gives roughly 670,000 distinct CDR3 sequences, of which approximately 60% were detected only once. The ten most abundant clones make up around 11% of the sample.

From the cysteine up to the phenylalanine, the CDR3 has a length of 16 residues. Only CDR3 DNA is held: 48 bases, read in frame from base 1. The germline V gene (reference sequence) gives CDR1 as LGHDT and CDR2 as YNNKEL. The receptor chain draws on TRBV3-1 and TRBJ1-4; the D gene cannot be named for sure. This sequence originates from a girl aged 2-15 years with multiple sclerosis. Sequenced: blood. CDR3 protein: CASTQRSGATNEKLFF. The bases read TGTGCCAGCACCCAACGCTCCGGTGCAACTAATGAAAAACTGTTTTTT.